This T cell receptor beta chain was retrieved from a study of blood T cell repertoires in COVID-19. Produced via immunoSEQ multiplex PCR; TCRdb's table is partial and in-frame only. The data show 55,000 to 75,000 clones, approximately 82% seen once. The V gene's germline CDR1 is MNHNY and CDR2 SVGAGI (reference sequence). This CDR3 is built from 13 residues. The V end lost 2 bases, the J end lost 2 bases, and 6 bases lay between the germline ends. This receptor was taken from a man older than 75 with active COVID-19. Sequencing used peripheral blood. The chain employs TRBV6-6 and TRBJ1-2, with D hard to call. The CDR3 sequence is CASSYESNYGYTF. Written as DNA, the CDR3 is TGTGCCAGCAGTTACGAGTCGAACTATGGCTACACCTTC.